This TCR beta chain was recorded in a study of blood T cell repertoires in COVID-19 (dated by TCRdb to about 2020). Background for the entire study: The collaborator samples originated in the United States, Italy and Spain and spanned the acute and convalescent phases of COVID-19. The material from the prospective study consisted of cDNA or gDNA derived from T cells, B-cell-depleted T cells, or PBMCs. The dataset comprised deeply sampled blood TCRbeta repertoires from subjects exposed to, actively infected with, or recovered from COVID-19. The repertoires were released in a freely available public database meant as a resource for research on the immune response to SARS-CoV-2. The samples were drawn from the first 160 participants of the ongoing ImmuneRACE study and from over a thousand subjects provided by 6 global collaborators. Nearly every sample came with metadata listing a de-identified subject ID, COVID-19 status, age in years and sex. Where HLA class I and class II types were available, the types were taken from metadata supplied by the sample provider, not from assay-based typing. Findings and caveats that apply to the study as a whole: How much clinical and demographic metadata was included differed by source and by participant, and the metadata was provided uncurated.

Each collaborating institution followed its own protocols to collect whole blood in K2EDTA tubes. For TCRbeta analysis, collaborators shipped samples as frozen whole blood, isolated PBMCs, or DNA extracted from either of those sample types. TCRbeta CDR3 regions were amplified from genomic DNA by means of the immunoSEQ Assay, a bias-controlled multiplex PCR. The original pipeline was this. Within the assay, amplification of reference gene primers was used to estimate how many nucleated cells each sample contained. Sequence reads were collapsed and filtered to measure the absolute abundance of every unique TCRbeta CDR3 rearrangement. For each sample, productive Simpson clonality was calculated by taking the square root of Simpson's diversity index across productive rearrangements. TCRdb's version of the immuneACCESS table is confined to in-frame rearrangements and falls short of the full clone set. An unresolved V gene accounts for under half of the shortfall where checked; the remainder is of unknown origin. D and trimming come from the DNA, and the V and J calls and clone size come from that table. Within this sample are 70,000 or so clones, with about 80% of them counted one time only. Approximately 6% of the sample belongs to the ten largest clones.

This clone has just one count. The target of this receptor is not known. No much larger clone is present one base from it, and per-base qualities are unavailable. The germline V end is reduced by 3 bases and the J end by 3 bases; junction bases left unmatched: 9. The CDR3, cysteine through phenylalanine, is 16 amino acids long. The retained sequence is limited to the CDR3, 48 bases, with the frame set at the first base. Per the germline V gene, KGHSH is the CDR1 and LQKENI is the CDR2. This chain is built from TRBV18 and TRBJ2-3; a stretch of 7 junction bases matches TRBD1. The sample taken for sequencing was peripheral blood. The clonotype originates from a woman aged 60 to 75 with acute or convalescent COVID-19. The nucleotides are TGTGCCAGCTCACCCCCCCAGGGGGAGAGTACAGATACGCAGTATTTT. It specifies CASSPPQGESTDTQYF.